The 9 T cell receptor beta chains below were found in one sample sequenced in a study of OX40 agonist ivuxolimab in advanced cancers. The table came from immunoSEQ multiplex PCR; TCRdb's copy has only in-frame clones and leaves some out. This table holds 99,000 or so clones, approximately 94% found once. The source was CD4+ or CD8+ T cells sorted from blood, collected in a trial of the OX40 agonist ivuxolimab. The receptors shown here come from an adult with an advanced solid tumor such as melanoma, head and neck, liver or kidney cancer.

Note on this clone: Its ends do not fully match the called genes, so a read error is possible. V gene TRBV2 combines with J gene TRBJ2-1; the match to TRBD2 covers 8 bases. The CDR3 length is 15 residues. In germline, CDR1 is SNHLY, CDR2 FYNNEI. CDR3 sequence reads: CASSNSGGPYSEQFF. The CDR3, as DNA: TGTGCCAGCAGTAACAGCGGGGGCCCCTACAGTGAGCAGTTCTTC.

The gene calls are TRBV18 and TRBJ2-1; no clear D. From germline, CDR1 is KGHSH and CDR2 LQKENI. V was pared by 0 bases and J by 6 bases, with 6 bases between. CDR3 length: 13 amino acids. The CDR3 DNA sequence: TGTGCCAGCTCACCACCAGGGCTCAATGAGCAGTTCTTC. Amino acids: CASSPPGLNEQFF.

This clone was counted once. The chain has TRBV11-2 and TRBJ2-5; D remains ambiguous. Trimming took off 1 base at V and 2 bases at J, with 14 bases between the two ends. Germline CDR1 and CDR2: SGHAT and FQNNGV. The CDR3 contains 16 residues. The CDR3 protein is CASSLVFGPGQETQYF. CDR3 sequence (DNA): TGTGCCAGCAGCTTAGTTTTCGGACCCGGACAAGAGACCCAGTACTTC.

The sample holds a few counts of this clone. This chain uses TRBV4-1 with TRBJ1-4; the D gene is possibly TRBD1 (5 bases). This CDR3 is 14 amino acids long. V lost 6 bases, J lost 3 bases, and 11 bases lay in between. CDR1 MGHRA and CDR2 YSYEKL come from the germline V gene. Here the CDR3 DNA reads TGCGCCAGCAGTCTAAGGGACTCTAATGAAAAACTGTTTTTT. This sequence encodes CASSLRDSNEKLFF.

This clone was recorded only once. The gene calls are TRBV6-5 and TRBJ1-1, with no clear D. The CDR3 runs 12 residues. Germline assignment: CDR1 MNHEY and CDR2 SVGAGI. Trimming took 6 bases from V and 8 from J, leaving 13 bases between them. CDR3: CASSQGYEEAFF. CDR3 nucleotide sequence: TGTGCCAGCAGCCAAGGATACGAGGAAGCTTTCTTT.

This chain uses TRBV27 with TRBJ2-5, with D perhaps assigned TRBD1 or TRBD2 (5 bases each). V was shortened by 5 bases and J by 2 bases, with 15 bases between the two germline ends. From germline, CDR1 is MNHEY and CDR2 SMNVEV (reference sequence). The CDR3 totals 15 residues. CDR3: CASSTLTGAQETQYF. CDR3 nucleotides: TGTGCCAGCAGTACCCTTACCGGGGCGCAAGAGACCCAGTACTTC.

The gene calls are TRBV11-2 and TRBJ1-3, with TRBD1 as a possible D gene (6 bases). V lost 1 base, J lost 1 base, and 14 bases lay in between. This CDR3 region has 17 residues. Germline CDR1 SGHAT, CDR2 FQNNGV. CDR3 protein: CASSLASIQGSGNTIYF. As DNA, the CDR3 is TGTGCCAGCAGCTTAGCCTCTATACAGGGTTCTGGAAACACCATATATTTT.

This clone came up a few times. This chain links TRBV4-3 with TRBJ1-5; D not certain. Trimming pared 0 bases from V and 9 bases from J, leaving 18 bases between. The germline CDR1 and CDR2 sequences are LGHNA and YSLEER. CDR3 length: 16 amino acids. The CDR3: CASSQDYQARPRPQHF. The DNA for the CDR3 is TGCGCCAGCAGCCAAGATTACCAGGCCCGACCTCGGCCCCAGCATTTT.

The chain couples TRBV5-1 to TRBJ2-3; 11 bases fit TRBD2. Germline V lookup: CDR1 SGHRS, CDR2 YFSETQ. Germline trimming cut 3 bases from V and 5 bases from J; bases unmatched to any gene: 8. The CDR3 loop spans 16 amino acids. Here the CDR3 DNA reads TGCGCCAGCAGCTCGGGACTAGCGGAGGGTGGAGATACGCAGTATTTT. Protein product: CASSSGLAEGGDTQYF.